This TCR beta chain was captured by sequencing in a study of human T cells and chemical hapten exposure. Time point denoted: patch test 3, about 24 weeks after DPC sensitization. Treatment denoted: therapeutic diphenylcyclopropenone sensitization with weekly scalp DPC. What the library attached to individual cDNA molecules were unique molecular identifiers. Via MiXCR, TCRdb re-called the RACE reads, giving one row per CDR3 protein. The sample yields 100,000 or so distinct CDR3 sequences, under 40% seen once. V lost 6 bases and J 1 base, leaving 9 bases between the germline ends. Germline-derived CDR1 and CDR2 are DFQATT and SNEGSKA (reference sequence). This CDR3 has 13 amino acids. This clonotype occurred a few times.

The source material was whole blood, sampled in connection with sensitization to the hapten diphenylcyclopropenone (DPC). The chain has TRBV20-1 and TRBJ2-2, with D possibly matching TRBD1 (6 bases). This receptor was taken from a man aged 35-49 years with alopecia areata. Some clones in this sample may be carry-over from other donors' samples. CDR3 nucleotide sequence: TGCAGTGCCCAGGACAGGAACACCGGGGAGCTGTTTTTT. Protein sequence: CSAQDRNTGELFF.